This T cell receptor beta chain was sequenced in a study of blood T cell repertoires in COVID-19. Across the whole study: The origin of the acute and convalescent COVID-19 samples was the United States, Italy and Spain.

Patients of the Seattle cohort, enrolled during active infection, were followed longitudinally. Produced via immunoSEQ multiplex PCR; TCRdb's table is partial and in-frame only. The repertoire has fewer than 200,000 clones, around nine tenths of them found once; the top ten carry about 2.5%. The CDR3 consists of 16 residues. In germline, CDR1 is MGHDK, CDR2 SYGVNS. Unmatched junction bases numbered 6, after V lost 4 bases and J lost 0 bases. The clonotype comes from a woman aged 80 or over with COVID-19, enrolled during active disease. The genes are TRBV25-1 and TRBJ1-5, with 7 bases lining up with TRBD1. The sequenced sample was peripheral blood. The CDR3 nucleotides read TGTGCCAGCAGTGGCGGCAGGGGGTATAGCAATCAGCCCCAGCATTTT. Its translation is CASSGGRGYSNQPQHF.